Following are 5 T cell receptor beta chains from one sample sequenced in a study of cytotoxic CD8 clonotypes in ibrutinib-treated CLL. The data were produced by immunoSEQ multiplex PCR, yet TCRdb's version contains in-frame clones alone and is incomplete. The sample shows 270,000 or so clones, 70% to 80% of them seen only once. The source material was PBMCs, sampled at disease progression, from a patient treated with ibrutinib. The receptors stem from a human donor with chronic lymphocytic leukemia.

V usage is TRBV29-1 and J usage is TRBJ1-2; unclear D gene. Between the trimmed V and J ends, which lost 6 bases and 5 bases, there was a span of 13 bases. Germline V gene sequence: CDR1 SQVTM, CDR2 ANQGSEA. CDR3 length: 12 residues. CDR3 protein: CSVVGIGYGYTF. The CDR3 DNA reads TGCAGCGTGGTCGGGATTGGGTATGGCTACACCTTC.

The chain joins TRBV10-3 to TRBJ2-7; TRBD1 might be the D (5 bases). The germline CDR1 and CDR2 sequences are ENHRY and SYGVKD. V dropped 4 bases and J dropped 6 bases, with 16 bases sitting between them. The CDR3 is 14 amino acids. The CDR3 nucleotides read TGTGCCATCAGTGCACCAGGACAAGGCGGCGAGCAGTACTTC. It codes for CAISAPGQGGEQYF.

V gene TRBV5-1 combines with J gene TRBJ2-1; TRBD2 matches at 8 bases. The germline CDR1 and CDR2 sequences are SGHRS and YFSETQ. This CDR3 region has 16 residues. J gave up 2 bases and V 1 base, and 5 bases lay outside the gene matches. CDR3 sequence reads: CASSLRAGATYNEQFF. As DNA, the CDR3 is TGCGCCAGCAGCTTGAGAGCGGGGGCTACCTACAATGAGCAGTTCTTC. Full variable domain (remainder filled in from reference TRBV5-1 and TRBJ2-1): KAGVTQTPRYLIKTRGQQVTLSCSPISGHRSVSWYQQTPGQGLQFLFEYFSETQRNKGNFPGRFSGRQFSNSRSEMNVSTLELGDSALYLCASSLRAGATYNEQFFGPGTRLTVL.

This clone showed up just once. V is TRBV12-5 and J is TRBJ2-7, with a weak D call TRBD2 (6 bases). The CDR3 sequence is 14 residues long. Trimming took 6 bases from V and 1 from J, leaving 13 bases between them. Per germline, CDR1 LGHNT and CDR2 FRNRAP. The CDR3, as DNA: TGTGCTAGTGGCGCCGGGACTTCTTCCTACGAGCAGTACTTC. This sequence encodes CASGAGTSSYEQYF.

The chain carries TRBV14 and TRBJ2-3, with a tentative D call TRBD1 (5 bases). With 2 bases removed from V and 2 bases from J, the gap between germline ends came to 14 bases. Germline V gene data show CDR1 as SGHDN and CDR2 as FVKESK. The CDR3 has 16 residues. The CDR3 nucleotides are TGTGCCAGCAGCCAACGACTCAGGGTATCCACAGATACGCAGTATTTT. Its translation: CASSQRLRVSTDTQYF. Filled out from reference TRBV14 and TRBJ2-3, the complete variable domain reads EAGVTQFPSHSVIEKGQTVTLRCDPISGHDNLYWYRRVMGKEIKFLLHFVKESKQDESGMPNNRFLAERTGGTYSTLKVQPAELEDSGVYFCASSQRLRVSTDTQYFGPGTRLTVL.